Each of the 17 T cell receptor beta chains below was sequenced from the same sample in a study of cytotoxic CD8 clonotypes in ibrutinib-treated CLL. Measured with immunoSEQ multiplex PCR; TCRdb has only the in-frame clones, and not every one. The repertoire consists of around 70,000 clones, with about nine tenths occurring once and the leading ten covering approximately 3.1%. The material was PBMCs, obtained after 12 months of ibrutinib treatment. The receptor set was obtained from a human donor with chronic lymphocytic leukemia.

This chain uses TRBV19 with TRBJ2-1; D is possibly TRBD2 (6 bases). This CDR3 has 16 amino acids. The V gene lost 6 bases and the J gene lost 3 bases, with 18 bases spanning the gap. Germline V gene data show CDR1 as LNHDA and CDR2 as SQIVND (reference sequence). The DNA of the CDR3 is TGTGCCAGTAGGCTGTCCGGCGGGAACCTCTACAATGAGCAGTTCTTC. Encoded protein: CASRLSGGNLYNEQFF.

The rearrangement joins TRBV4-1 to TRBJ1-4; D uncertain. This CDR3 spans 15 amino acids. CDR1 and CDR2 from the germline V gene are MGHRA and YSYEKL. The ends were cut back, 1 base at V and 3 bases at J, with 9 bases in the middle. The CDR3 sequence is CASSQVGLSNEKLFF. The CDR3 DNA is TGCGCCAGCAGCCAAGTCGGGTTATCTAATGAAAAACTGTTTTTT.

V usage is TRBV11-2 and J usage is TRBJ2-7; a possible D gene is TRBD1 (5 bases). Germline CDR1 and CDR2: SGHAT and FQNNGV. This CDR3 has 15 amino acids. V shed 3 bases and J shed 3 bases, with 15 bases lying between them. For the CDR3, the DNA is TGTGCCAGCAGCTTGTCTCCAGGGCCCAGCTACGAGCAGTACTTC. This encodes CASSLSPGPSYEQYF.

This clone has a single count. The chain couples TRBV6-5 to TRBJ1-5; D unclear. With 6 bases removed from V and 4 bases from J, the gap between germline ends came to 16 bases. The CDR3 totals 15 residues. The germline gives CDR1 MNHEY, CDR2 SVGAGI. Here the CDR3 reads CASSDKLGYNQPQHF. CDR3 bases: TGTGCCAGCAGCGATAAGTTGGGATATAATCAGCCCCAGCATTTT.

The chain uses TRBV7-8 and TRBJ2-7; D is possibly TRBD2 (6 bases). CDR3 length: 14 residues. Germline lookup yields CDR1 SGHVS and CDR2 FQNEAQ. V gave up 5 bases and J gave up 6 bases, with 17 bases separating them. The DNA for the CDR3 is TGTGCCAGCAGCCCCATAATACTAGCCTCCGAGCAGTACTTC. Its protein product is CASSPIILASEQYF. Drawing the rest from reference TRBV7-8 and TRBJ2-7, the complete variable domain is GAGVSQSPRYKVAKRGQDVALRCDPISGHVSLFWYQQALGQGPEFLTYFQNEAQLDKSGLPSDRFFAERPEGSVSTLKIQRTQQEDSAVYLCASSPIILASEQYFGPGTRLTVT.

CDR3 loop: CASSTGGVGTQYF. The CDR3, as DNA: TGTGCCAGCAGCACAGGGGGGGTAGGGACCCAGTACTTC. The chain has TRBV7-9 and TRBJ2-5, with a possible D match to TRBD1 (8 bases). V lost 5 bases and J 7 bases, leaving 14 bases between the germline ends. Germline V gene lookup returns CDR1 SEHNR and CDR2 FQNEAQ (reference sequence). There are 13 residues in the CDR3.

The chain couples TRBV4-1 to TRBJ2-4, with D perhaps TRBD1 or TRBD2 (5 bases each). V was clipped by 2 bases and J by 0 bases, with 14 bases between them. CDR3 length: 17 amino acids. Germline assignment: CDR1 MGHRA and CDR2 YSYEKL. The CDR3 nucleotides read TGCGCCAGCAGCCAAAGGGGACCCGAACTAGCCAAAAACATTCAGTACTTC. Translated: CASSQRGPELAKNIQYF.

The chain couples TRBV29-1 to TRBJ1-2; D is undetermined. Looked up from germline, CDR1 is SQVTM and CDR2 is ANQGSEA. This CDR3 is built from 13 residues. Deletions cut 4 bases from V and 0 bases from J, with 9 bases between. The DNA for the CDR3 is TGCAGCGTTGTTAGGAACCCTAACTATGGCTACACCTTC. Its translation: CSVVRNPNYGYTF.

The chain carries TRBV18 and TRBJ2-7; 9 bases line up with TRBD1. Trimming cost V 2 bases and J 0 bases; bases outside gene matches: 5. The germline V gene has CDR1 KGHSH and CDR2 LQKENI. The CDR3 runs 16 residues. This CDR3 reads CASSPGGQGSSYEQYF. The CDR3, as DNA: TGTGCCAGCTCACCAGGGGGACAGGGCAGCTCCTACGAGCAGTACTTC.

As for this clone: This same CDR3 is encoded by further DNA sequences in the sample. V gene TRBV6-5 combines with J gene TRBJ2-1; 8 positions match TRBD2. Germline V gene lookup returns CDR1 MNHEY and CDR2 SVGAGI. The J segment lost 5 bases and the V segment lost 6 bases, leaving 6 bases of the junction unmatched. The CDR3 consists of 14 residues. CDR3 in amino acids: CASSVGLADNEQFF. CDR3 DNA sequence: TGTGCCAGCAGCGTAGGACTAGCCGACAATGAGCAGTTCTTC.

This chain uses TRBV6-5 with TRBJ2-7, with D perhaps TRBD2 (6 bases). CDR3 length: 15 residues. Trimming cost V 8 bases and J 1 base, with 18 bases left between them. CDR1 is MNHEY, CDR2 SVGAGI, per germline. The CDR3 protein is CASAGVRAGSYEQYF. The CDR3 nucleotides are TGTGCCAGCGCCGGGGTCCGGGCGGGGTCCTACGAGCAGTACTTC.

The J gene is TRBJ2-3, the V gene TRBV7-9; D possibly corresponds to TRBD1 (5 bases). The CDR3 runs 19 residues. The V gene lost 2 bases and the J gene lost 4 bases, with 25 bases spanning the gap. CDR1 is SEHNR and CDR2 is FQNEAQ in the germline V gene (reference sequence). In nucleotides, the CDR3 is TGTGCCAGCAGCTTATACGCGCTGAATGTGGTGTGGGGCCCAGATACGCAGTATTTT. This sequence encodes CASSLYALNVVWGPDTQYF. The full variable domain, its missing parts supplied by reference TRBV7-9 and TRBJ2-3, is DTGVSQNPRHKITKRGQNVTFRCDPISEHNRLYWYRQTLGQGPEFLTYFQNEAQLEKSRLLSDRFSAERPKGSFSTLEIQRTEQGDSAMYLCASSLYALNVVWGPDTQYFGPGTRLTVL.

The table lists this clone with a count of one. The chain's CDR3 is CASAGSYEQYF. DNA of the CDR3: TGTGCCAGCGCAGGTTCCTACGAGCAGTACTTC. This chain uses TRBV2 with TRBJ2-7; no firm D call. Per germline, CDR1 SNHLY and CDR2 FYNNEI. CDR3 size: 11 residues. Between the trimmed V and J ends, which lost 8 bases and 1 base, there was a span of 6 bases.

The chain couples TRBV6-5 to TRBJ1-4, with a possible D match to TRBD1 (5 bases). CDR1 MNHEY and CDR2 SVGAGI come from the germline V gene. The CDR3 length is 12 residues. Trimming left V 5 bases short and J 11 bases short, with 12 bases between. The chain's CDR3 is CASSDQGAKLFF. Written as DNA, the CDR3 is TGTGCCAGCAGTGATCAGGGTGCTAAACTGTTTTTT.

This CDR3 reads CASSGMTVYGYTF. CDR3 DNA sequence: TGTGCCAGCAGCGGAATGACAGTCTATGGCTACACCTTC. The V and J genes are TRBV9 and TRBJ1-2, with D perhaps TRBD1 (5 bases). The V and J ends lost 3 bases and 4 bases respectively, with 10 bases between them. Looked up from germline, CDR1 is SGDLS and CDR2 is YYNGEE. The CDR3 runs to 13 residues.

This sequence joins TRBV5-6 and TRBJ1-4, with 11 bases matching TRBD1. CDR3 length: 13 residues. V shed 4 bases and J 12 bases; nucleotides not matched to a gene: 5. Germline V lookup: CDR1 SGHDT, CDR2 YYEEEE. CDR3 protein: CASSLRDRGELFF. The CDR3 DNA reads as TGTGCCAGCAGCCTACGGGACAGGGGGGAACTGTTTTTT.

The chain has TRBV4-2 and TRBJ2-7; D remains unclear. The CDR3 loop spans 16 amino acids. The V gene's germline CDR1 is LGHNA and CDR2 YNFKEQ. V gave up 3 bases and J gave up 3 bases, with 18 bases separating them. The CDR3 sequence: CASSQLPAGPNYEQYF. As DNA, the CDR3 is TGTGCCAGCAGCCAGTTACCTGCCGGACCCAACTACGAGCAGTACTTC.